This note documents a single T cell receptor (beta chain) sequence. The antigen remains unidentified. The data originate from a study of cytomegalovirus exposure and HLA in healthy donors. The PCR had 60 Vbeta and 13 Jbeta primers. Profiled with immunoSEQ multiplex PCR; TCRdb holds only in-frame clones, not every one. Among around 190,000 clones listed, 65% to 85% were seen once. This CDR3 comprises 16 residues. CDR1 and CDR2 (germline): LNHDA, SQIVND (reference sequence). V was shortened by 5 bases and J by 2 bases, with 17 bases between the two germline ends. Overall study findings and caveats: There were some 150 TCR beta chains listed as cytomegalovirus-associated. It is likely that the observed cluster of highly shared sequence variants was a sequencing artifact. Earlier analysis yielded a pattern in which most TCR beta V segments were productive about 87% or about 30% of the time. The authors confirmed in vitro that three CMV-associated chains were specific for CMV antigens.

The genes are TRBV19 and TRBJ2-3; D is undetermined. The sequenced sample consisted of PBMCs. The TCR sequence derives from a man aged 18 to 29 in good health and CMV-seronegative. The CDR3 spells CASSPRTFHSTDTQYF. The DNA of the CDR3 is TGTGCCAGTAGTCCTCGAACTTTTCACTCCACAGATACGCAGTATTTT.